This T cell receptor beta chain was sequenced for a study of T cells in Graves' hyperthyroidism and ophthalmopathy. Stable Graves' hyperthyroidism denoted no ophthalmopathy progression over 18 months. Patients aged 18 to 65 had newly diagnosed hyperthyroidism lasting under 2 months. Patients having uncontrolled infection, another autoimmune disease, pregnancy or lactation were not included. The diagnostic basis comprised clinical symptoms, serum thyroxine and TRAb, thyroid ultrasound and orbital computed tomography. A note on this clonotype: A read error may explain this, as a much larger clone is one base away.

RNA transcripts were the template for amplifying TCR beta CDR3 regions. The HTBI primer set drove a first-round RT-PCR of the TCR CDR3. Via MiXCR, TCRdb re-called the multiplex PCR reads, giving one row per CDR3 protein. The sample has about 95,000 distinct CDR3 sequences, roughly 40% seen once. The CDR3 has 14 residues. Germline V gene data show CDR1 as ENHRY and CDR2 as SYGVKD. The material sequenced was peripheral blood or thyroid tissue (not recorded which). The receptor was derived from a woman under 40 with Graves' hyperthyroidism. This chain links TRBV10-3 with TRBJ2-7; tentative D call: TRBD2 (8 bases). As DNA, the CDR3 is TGTGCCAGCAGTGAACGGGGGGGACAGCGGAAGCAGTACTTC. Translating gives CASSERGGQRKQYF.